Shown below are 29 T cell receptor beta chains from a single sample sequenced in a study of blood T cells in healthy people across ages. Sample-barcoded 5' priming and a J-beta primer mix drove a second PCR of about 6 to 12 cycles. Using its own MiXCR run on the 5' RACE reads, TCRdb lists one record per CDR3 protein. The data contain over 1,500,000 distinct CDR3 sequences, around 50% of them seen just once; the ten biggest clones take up roughly 2.1%. The sequenced sample consisted of blood. The receptor set was obtained from a woman aged 40-49 years in good health.

This clonotype was observed a handful of times. The chain combines TRBV5-1 with TRBJ1-4, with D perhaps matching TRBD1 (5 bases). V lost 2 bases to trimming and J lost 4 bases, with 12 bases between them. In germline, CDR1 is SGHRS, CDR2 YFSETQ. The CDR3 has 15 amino acids. CDR3 DNA sequence: TGCGCCAGCAGCTTCGAGGGGCGCATTAATGAAAAACTGTTTTTT. This encodes CASSFEGRINEKLFF.

A remark on this clonotype: The junction does not match germline at one end; this may be a read error. The genes are TRBV5-1 and TRBJ1-4; D is unresolved. The germline V gene has CDR1 SGHRS and CDR2 YFSETQ. The CDR3 has 15 amino acids. Written as DNA, the CDR3 is TGCGCCAGCAGATTGGCGGTTCAGGATTCAGAAAAACTGTTTTTT. This gives the protein CASRLAVQDSEKLFF.

V and J are TRBV20-1 and TRBJ2-7; the D call may be TRBD1 or TRBD2 (5 bases each). The J call is doubtful: the DNA matches TRBJ2-5 better. The CDR3 runs 13 residues. Germline CDR1 DFQATT, CDR2 SNEGSKA (reference sequence). CDR3 region: CSASGTLRETQYF. CDR3 coding DNA: TGCAGTGCTTCTGGGACGCTAAGAGAGACCCAGTACTTC.

The chain links TRBV7-2 to TRBJ1-2; 8 nucleotides align to TRBD1. In germline, CDR1 is SGHTA, CDR2 FQGNSA. Losses at the gene ends were 5 bases for V and 8 bases for J; bases not matched to a gene: 10. This CDR3 has 14 amino acids. CDR3 nucleotides: TGTGCCAGCAGCCCTACGCAGGGGGCGGAAGGCTACACCTTC. It encodes CASSPTQGAEGYTF.

This clonotype was seen a handful of times. The chain couples TRBV10-3 to TRBJ2-7; TRBD1 matches at 10 bases. With 3 bases clipped from V and 0 bases from J, the junction kept 5 bases outside the gene matches. The CDR3 length is 16 residues. Germline lookup yields CDR1 ENHRY and CDR2 SYGVKD. CDR3 loop: CAISDSGTGVSYEQYF. The DNA for the CDR3 is TGTGCCATCAGTGATTCAGGGACAGGGGTCTCCTACGAGCAGTACTTC.

The J gene is TRBJ1-2, the V gene TRBV6-5, with 8 bases matching TRBD1. This CDR3 is 15 amino acids long. CDR1 and CDR2 (germline): MNHEY, SVGAGI. The V and J ends lost 3 bases and 2 bases, in that order; junction bases with no gene match: 5. CDR3 sequence (DNA): TGTGCCAGCAGTTATGGGACAGGAACCAACTATGGCTACACCTTC. Residues: CASSYGTGTNYGYTF.

V gene TRBV4-3 combines with J gene TRBJ2-7; 7 nucleotides match TRBD1. Germline assignment: CDR1 LGHNA and CDR2 YSLEER. J was trimmed by 0 bases and V by 1 base; bases with no gene match: 6. There are 16 residues in the CDR3. The CDR3 region is CASSQVTGTVSYEQYF. In nucleotides, the CDR3 is TGCGCCAGCAGCCAAGTAACCGGGACAGTCTCCTACGAGCAGTACTTC.

The chain is built from TRBV28 and TRBJ2-1; 15 bases match TRBD2. V trimming: 6 bases; J trimming: 5 bases; junction bases outside the gene matches: 17. Germline V gene lookup returns CDR1 MDHEN and CDR2 SYDVKM. The CDR3 consists of 20 residues. The CDR3 DNA reads as TGTGCCAGCAGCCTTCGGGACCCGGGACTAGCGGGGGGCGACAACAATGAGCAGTTCTTC. Translation: CASSLRDPGLAGGDNNEQFF.

This clonotype was seen only a few times. The chain couples TRBV29-1 to TRBJ2-5; TRBD2 is a possible D gene (6 bases). V was cut by 3 bases and J by 7 bases, with 15 bases left in between. This CDR3 is built from 13 residues. Germline V gives CDR1 SQVTM, CDR2 ANQGSEA. CDR3 bases: TGCAGCGTTGACGCCGGGGGTCTTGGGACCCAGTACTTC. Amino acids: CSVDAGGLGTQYF.

The chain employs TRBV7-9 and TRBJ2-3, with TRBD2 identical over 10 bases. Losses at the gene ends were 3 bases for V and 6 bases for J; bases not matched to a gene: 6. This CDR3 is 15 amino acids long. The germline V gene encodes CDR1 SEHNR and CDR2 FQNEAQ (reference sequence). The CDR3 loop is CASSFTAGGPDTQYF. The CDR3 DNA reads TGTGCCAGCAGCTTTACAGCGGGGGGGCCCGATACGCAGTATTTT.

The chain has TRBV18 and TRBJ1-2; maybe TRBD1 (5 bases). Germline lookup yields CDR1 KGHSH and CDR2 LQKENI. CDR3 length: 13 amino acids. V was trimmed by 3 bases and J by 8 bases, leaving 13 bases between them. In DNA, the CDR3 is TGTGCCAGCTCACCCCCACCAGGGAGCGGCTACACCTTC. Its translation: CASSPPPGSGYTF.

This clonotype was found once. The chain has TRBV3-1 and TRBJ1-1, with D unclear. Per germline, CDR1 LGHDT and CDR2 YNNKEL (reference sequence). This CDR3 is built from 18 residues. With 0 bases removed from V and 7 bases from J, the gap between germline ends came to 24 bases. The CDR3 spells CASSQDSFMGVNRGEAFF. For the CDR3, the DNA is TGTGCCAGCAGCCAAGATTCGTTTATGGGAGTAAATCGGGGTGAAGCTTTCTTT.

This clonotype was seen only a few times. The gene calls are TRBV2 and TRBJ1-2; possibly TRBD1 for D (5 bases). In germline, CDR1 is SNHLY, CDR2 FYNNEI. This CDR3 spans 15 amino acids. V was trimmed by 6 bases and J by 0 bases, leaving 14 bases between them. The CDR3 is CASRLGAAPNYGYTF. Written as DNA, the CDR3 is TGTGCCAGCAGGCTAGGGGCAGCACCTAACTATGGCTACACCTTC.

The V call is TRBV5-1, the J call TRBJ2-7, with D possibly TRBD1 on 6 matching bases. The tail of the sequence fits TRBJ2-1 better, so the J call may be wrong. This CDR3 has 14 residues. Germline V gives CDR1 SGHRS, CDR2 YFSETQ. The CDR3 loop reads CASGPRDKPYEQFF. The CDR3 region has the DNA TGCGCCAGCGGCCCCCGGGACAAACCCTACGAGCAGTTCTTC.

This sequence joins TRBV10-3 and TRBJ2-4; 8 bases agree with TRBD2. Germline CDR1 is ENHRY and CDR2 is SYGVKD. The ends lost 10 bases at V and 1 base at J; junction bases unmatched: 18. This CDR3 contains 18 residues. This CDR3 is CATGRDSGGVSAKNIQYF. The CDR3 DNA sequence: TGTGCCACCGGACGGGACTCGGGAGGGGTATCGGCCAAAAACATTCAGTACTTC.

Remarks on this clonotype: A read error may account for a junction end that differs from germline. The chain has TRBV4-3 and TRBJ2-4, with D uncertain. The CDR3 contains 14 residues. The germline V gene has CDR1 LGHNA and CDR2 YSLEER. CDR3 sequence: CASSQDYSKNTQYF. As DNA, the CDR3 is TGCGCCAGCAGCCAAGATTACAGCAAAAACACTCAGTACTTC.

J is TRBJ1-2 and V is TRBV6-5; D is undetermined. Per the germline V gene, CDR1 is MNHEY and CDR2 is SVGAGI. The CDR3 loop spans 11 amino acids. V was cut by 6 bases and J by 7 bases, with 9 bases left in between. The CDR3, as DNA: TGTGCCAGCAGGCACACGTTTGGCTACACCTTC. Translating gives CASRHTFGYTF.

The gene calls are TRBV14 and TRBJ2-1; D is ambiguous. V lost 1 base and J lost 4, with 8 bases in between. The CDR3 has 14 amino acids. Per germline, CDR1 SGHDN and CDR2 FVKESK. CDR3 sequence reads: CASSQGVIYNEQFF. CDR3 DNA: TGTGCCAGCAGCCAAGGTGTGATTTACAATGAGCAGTTCTTC.

This chain uses TRBV7-2 with TRBJ2-7, with TRBD2 identical over 14 bases. The CDR3 length is 17 residues. V gave up 5 bases and J gave up 1 base; unmatched junction bases: 7. CDR1 SGHTA and CDR2 FQGNSA come from the germline V gene. CDR3 DNA: TGTGCCAGCAGCCCTGCCGGGACTAGCGGGGGTTCCTACGAGCAGTACTTC. Amino acid sequence: CASSPAGTSGGSYEQYF.

This rearrangement joins TRBV9 to TRBJ2-3; no definite D call. From germline, CDR1 is SGDLS and CDR2 YYNGEE. V was pared by 1 base and J by 2 bases, with 11 bases between. The CDR3 is 15 residues long. The CDR3 DNA is TGTGCCAGCAGCGTATTACTCGCCCCCACAGATACGCAGTATTTT. Its translation is CASSVLLAPTDTQYF.

CDR3 DNA sequence: TGTGCCAGCAGACCCGGGACAGCATCCTATGGCTACACCTTC. Protein sequence: CASRPGTASYGYTF. The chain has TRBV11-2 and TRBJ1-2; TRBD1 agrees at 7 bases. Losses at the gene ends were 6 bases for V and 4 bases for J; bases not matched to a gene: 8. CDR3 size: 14 residues. CDR1 SGHAT and CDR2 FQNNGV come from the germline V gene.

This clonotype showed up just a few times. V usage is TRBV20-1 and J usage is TRBJ2-6; D remains ambiguous. V was cut by 3 bases and J by 0 bases, with 12 bases left in between. CDR1 is DFQATT and CDR2 is SNEGSKA in the germline V gene (reference sequence). This CDR3 region has 16 residues. CDR3 DNA: TGCAGTGCTAGGGATTGGGGTGGCTCTGGGGCCAACGTCCTGACTTTC. Protein sequence: CSARDWGGSGANVLTF.

This clonotype was detected only once. Sequence at one end of the junction differs from germline and may be a read error. J is TRBJ2-4 and V is TRBV27, with D perhaps TRBD1 (6 bases). Germline V CDR1 and CDR2: MNHEY, SMNVEV (reference sequence). The CDR3 totals 14 residues. For the CDR3, the DNA is TGTGCCAGCAGGGGGGCGTTAGCCAAAAGCATTCAGTACTTC. Its translation is CASRGALAKSIQYF.

The chain carries TRBV6-6 and TRBJ2-1; D tentatively fits TRBD1 or TRBD2 (5 bases each). Germline CDR1 is MNHNY and CDR2 is SVGAGI (reference sequence). The CDR3 extends over 15 amino acids. The germline V and J ends were trimmed by 4 bases and 5 bases, with 15 bases remaining between them. In DNA form, the CDR3 reads TGTGCCAGCAGTTCCGATAGACAGACTAACAATGAGCAGTTCTTC. Translation gives CASSSDRQTNNEQFF.

This clonotype came up a few times. The gene calls are TRBV7-2 and TRBJ1-2, with D tentatively TRBD1 (5 bases). The CDR3 runs 15 residues. The germline V and J ends were trimmed by 1 base and 0 bases, with 9 bases remaining between them. Germline CDR1 SGHTA, CDR2 FQGNSA. The CDR3 loop is CASSLGAGTNYGYTF. The CDR3 bases are TGTGCCAGCAGCTTAGGGGCAGGGACTAACTATGGCTACACCTTC.

In this sample, this clonotype turned up once. The chain carries TRBV5-1 and TRBJ1-1; TRBD1 agrees at 8 bases. The germline gives CDR1 SGHRS, CDR2 YFSETQ. CDR3 length: 14 residues. With 4 bases clipped from V and 1 base from J, the junction kept 3 bases outside the gene matches. CDR3 nucleotide sequence: TGCGCCAGCAGCGTGACAGGGGAGAACACTGAAGCTTTCTTT. Translating gives CASSVTGENTEAFF. Supplemented by reference TRBV5-1 and TRBJ1-1, the full variable domain reads KAGVTQTPRYLIKTRGQQVTLSCSPISGHRSVSWYQQTPGQGLQFLFEYFSETQRNKGNFPGRFSGRQFSNSRSEMNVSTLELGDSALYLCASSVTGENTEAFFGQGTRLTVV.

V and J are TRBV2 and TRBJ2-2; possibly TRBD1 for D (5 bases). The CDR3 spans 12 residues. Looked up from germline, CDR1 is SNHLY and CDR2 is FYNNEI. Between the trimmed V and J ends, which lost 4 bases and 6 bases, there was a span of 6 bases. Here the CDR3 reads CASSVGPGELFF. The CDR3, as DNA: TGTGCCAGCAGTGTGGGGCCCGGGGAGCTGTTTTTT.

This clonotype was counted a few times. This chain joins TRBV29-1 and TRBJ2-7; 7 nucleotides agree with TRBD2. CDR1 and CDR2 (germline): SQVTM, ANQGSEA. The junction had 15 bases not matched to a gene; V was cut back by 4 bases and J by 3 bases. The length of the CDR3 is 16 residues. The CDR3 DNA is TGCAGCGTTGGGGGTGAAGCGGGGTTCGCAGGCTACGAGCAGTACTTC. Its protein is CSVGGEAGFAGYEQYF.

The chain joins TRBV11-2 to TRBJ2-3; 7 bases agree with TRBD1. The germline CDR1 and CDR2 sequences are SGHAT and FQNNGV. V was pared by 5 bases and J by 2 bases, with 7 bases of the junction left unmatched. The CDR3 has 15 residues. CDR3 loop: CASSVDRASTDTQYF. The CDR3 DNA is TGTGCCAGCAGCGTTGACAGGGCGTCCACAGATACGCAGTATTTT. The complete variable domain, with remaining parts taken from reference TRBV11-2 and TRBJ2-3, reads EAGVAQSPRYKIIEKRQSVAFWCNPISGHATLYWYQQILGQGPKLLIQFQNNGVVDDSQLPKDRFSAERLKGVDSTLKIQPAKLEDSAVYLCASSVDRASTDTQYFGPGTRLTVL.